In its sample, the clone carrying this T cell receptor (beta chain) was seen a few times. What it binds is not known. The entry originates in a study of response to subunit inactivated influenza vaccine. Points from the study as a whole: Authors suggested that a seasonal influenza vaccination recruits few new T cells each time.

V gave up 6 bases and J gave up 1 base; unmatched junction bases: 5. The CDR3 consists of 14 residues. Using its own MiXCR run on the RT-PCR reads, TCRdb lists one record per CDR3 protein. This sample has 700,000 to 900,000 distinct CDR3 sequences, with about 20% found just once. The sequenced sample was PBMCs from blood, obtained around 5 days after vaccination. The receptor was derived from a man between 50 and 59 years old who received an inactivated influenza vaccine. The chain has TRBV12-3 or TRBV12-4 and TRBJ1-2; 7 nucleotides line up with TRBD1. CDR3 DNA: TGTGCCAGCAGAGGGACAGAGTTTAACTATGGCTACACCTTC. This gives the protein CASRGTEFNYGYTF.